This is a list of T cell receptor beta chains from one sample in a study of cytomegalovirus exposure and HLA in healthy donors. Repertoires were generated with immunoSEQ multiplex PCR, while TCRdb's copy carries only in-frame clones and drops some. The sample table sets out 40,000 or so clones. The specimen was PBMCs. The receptor source for this set is a male donor in good health and CMV-seronegative. CDR3s include the opening cysteine and the closing phenylalanine or tryptophan. D genes are given only for firm matches.

v_call	j_call	d_call	cdr3_aa	cdr3_nt
TRBV27	TRBJ2-3	TRBD2	CASSLRLAGAGGTDTQYF	TGTGCCAGCAGTCTACGACTAGCGGGGGCGGGAGGCACAGATACGCAGTATTTT
TRBV4-1	TRBJ1-2	NA	CASSQAGTNYGYTF	TGCGCCAGCAGCCAGGCCGGGACAAACTATGGCTACACCTTC
TRBV29-1	TRBJ2-7	TRBD1	CSVEGTGTYYEQYF	TGCAGCGTTGAAGGGACAGGGACCTACTACGAGCAGTACTTC
TRBV2	TRBJ2-5	NA	CASSGRQAVETQYF	TGTGCCAGCAGTGGACGGCAGGCTGTGGAGACCCAGTACTTC
TRBV7-9	TRBJ1-1	TRBD1	CASSLGQGDQAFF	TGTGCCAGCAGCTTAGGACAGGGGGATCAAGCTTTCTTT
TRBV19	TRBJ2-2	TRBD2	CASTGLADNTGELFF	TGTGCCAGTACCGGACTAGCGGATAACACCGGGGAGCTGTTTTTT
TRBV29-1	TRBJ1-5	NA	CSAVSGSLNQPQHF	TGCAGCGCTGTTTCCGGGAGCCTCAATCAGCCCCAGCATTTT
TRBV19	TRBJ1-1	NA	CASSIDTASNTEAFF	TGTGCCAGTAGTATAGATACAGCTAGCAACACTGAAGCTTTCTTT
TRBV7-9	TRBJ1-1	NA	CASSLWGGGLAMNTEAFF	TGTGCCAGCAGCCTGTGGGGAGGGGGGTTGGCAATGAACACTGAAGCTTTCTTT
TRBV11-2	TRBJ1-2	NA	CASSIQGGYGYTF	TGTGCCAGCAGCATACAGGGCGGGTATGGCTACACCTTC
TRBV6-4	TRBJ2-2	NA	CASSERDTGELFF	TGTGCCAGCAGTGAGCGGGACACCGGGGAGCTGTTTTTT
TRBV27	TRBJ2-2	TRBD1	CASSFTGTGVGGELFF	TGTGCCAGCAGTTTTACCGGGACAGGGGTCGGCGGGGAGCTGTTTTTT
TRBV5-4	TRBJ1-3	TRBD1	CASSGGGGNTIYF	TGTGCCAGCAGCGGAGGGGGCGGAAACACCATATATTTT
TRBV5-6	TRBJ1-2	NA	CASSLVGREGYGYTF	TGTGCCAGCAGCTTGGTTGGCAGGGAAGGCTATGGCTACACCTTC
TRBV6-4	TRBJ2-3	NA	CASKLTLSTDTQYF	TGTGCCAGCAAACTAACCCTTAGCACAGATACGCAGTATTTT
TRBV18	TRBJ2-7	NA	CASSLTEYEQYF	TGTGCCAGCTCATTAACAGAGTACGAGCAGTACTTC
TRBV5-6	TRBJ2-5	NA	CASSQGSIQETQYF	TGTGCCAGCAGCCAGGGTAGTATCCAAGAGACCCAGTACTTC
TRBV6-6	TRBJ2-3	NA	CASGGGTDGTDTQYF	TGTGCCAGCGGGGGAGGAACAGACGGCACAGATACGCAGTATTTT
TRBV11-2	TRBJ1-4	NA	CASSLGGVANEKLFF	TGTGCCAGCAGCTTAGGCGGGGTGGCTAATGAAAAACTGTTTTTT
TRBV6-1	TRBJ1-2	NA	CASSVYGTPGRNGYTF	TGTGCCAGCAGTGTTTATGGGACACCCGGAAGGAATGGCTACACCTTC
TRBV5-1	TRBJ2-1	NA	CASSLEDGRGYEQFF	TGCGCCAGCAGCTTGGAGGACGGGAGAGGGTATGAGCAGTTCTTC
TRBV5-1	TRBJ2-7	TRBD2	CASSFLAGQLSYEQYF	TGCGCCAGCAGCTTCCTAGCGGGACAACTATCCTACGAGCAGTACTTC
TRBV19	TRBJ2-7	NA	CASRPAGSSNEQYF	TGTGCCAGTAGGCCCGCGGGATCCTCGAACGAGCAGTACTTC
TRBV4-1	TRBJ1-2	TRBD1	CASSQDHGGRGRLYSKGYTF	TGCGCCAGCAGCCAAGACCACGGAGGCAGGGGGCGCTTATATTCTAAAGGCTACACCTTC
TRBV29-1	TRBJ2-7	TRBD1	CSVSGTGDSYEQYF	TGCAGCGTTTCCGGGACAGGGGACAGTTACGAGCAGTACTTC
TRBV28	TRBJ1-1	NA	CASSAGTGPTEAFF	TGTGCCAGCAGTGCCGGTACAGGTCCCACTGAAGCTTTCTTT
TRBV9	TRBJ2-5	TRBD1	CASSPTGGGETQYF	TGTGCCAGCAGCCCGACAGGGGGCGGGGAGACCCAGTACTTC
TRBV11-2	TRBJ1-3	TRBD1	CASSLVRTPGQGVRNTIYF	TGTGCCAGCAGCTTAGTGAGGACCCCGGGACAGGGGGTCAGAAACACCATATATTTT
TRBV5-4	TRBJ2-3	NA	CASSDGRDARTDTQYF	TGTGCCAGCAGCGACGGGCGGGATGCGAGGACAGATACGCAGTATTTT
TRBV28	TRBJ1-4	NA	CASTTRLNKREKLFF	TGTGCCAGCACCACACGCCTAAACAAGCGTGAAAAACTGTTTTTT
TRBV2	TRBJ1-5	NA	CASRAGIVGNQPQHF	TGTGCCAGCAGGGCAGGGATTGTAGGCAATCAGCCCCAGCATTTT
TRBV6-1	TRBJ2-6	NA	CASGPVSGANVLTF	TGTGCCAGCGGGCCAGTCTCTGGGGCCAACGTCCTGACTTTC
TRBV5-4	TRBJ2-7	TRBD2	CASSPGTSGRRTYEQYF	TGTGCCAGCAGCCCGGGGACTAGCGGGAGGCGGACCTACGAGCAGTACTTC
TRBV7-8	TRBJ2-1	TRBD2	CASSLYAIAGTSYNEQFF	TGTGCCAGCAGCTTATATGCGATAGCGGGAACGTCCTACAATGAGCAGTTCTTC
TRBV9	TRBJ2-5	NA	CASSVEQGPQETQYF	TGTGCCAGCAGCGTAGAACAGGGACCCCAAGAGACCCAGTACTTC
TRBV28	TRBJ1-2	NA	CASRLLTGGYTF	TGTGCCAGCAGACTCCTGACTGGGGGCTACACCTTC
TRBV30	TRBJ1-1	NA	CACSPRGVNTEAFF	TGTGCCTGTTCCCCTCGGGGGGTGAACACTGAAGCTTTCTTT
TRBV4-3	TRBJ2-7	NA	CASSQVRGQISYEQYF	TGCGCCAGCAGCCAAGTCAGGGGACAAATTTCCTACGAGCAGTACTTC
TRBV25-1	TRBJ1-5	NA	CASSESAGRDNQPQHF	TGTGCCAGCAGTGAATCTGCGGGGCGCGACAATCAGCCCCAGCATTTT
TRBV11-2	TRBJ2-7	TRBD2	CASTRSVLAVDYEQYF	TGTGCCAGCACCAGGTCCGTGCTAGCGGTAGACTACGAGCAGTACTTC
TRBV19	TRBJ1-5	NA	CASSIGPLSNQPQHF	TGTGCCAGTAGTATTGGTCCCCTAAGCAATCAGCCCCAGCATTTT
TRBV30	TRBJ2-5	NA	CASSSTGIIETQYF	TGTGCCTCATCTAGTACAGGGATAATAGAGACCCAGTACTTC
TRBV15	TRBJ2-3	TRBD2	CATSGGSGSAIPDTQYF	TGTGCCACCAGCGGGGGTAGCGGGAGTGCCATTCCAGATACGCAGTATTTT
TRBV6-5	TRBJ2-5	TRBD2	CASSYGRGGRETQYF	TGTGCCAGCAGTTACGGCCGCGGGGGTAGGGAGACCCAGTACTTC
TRBV18	TRBJ1-1	NA	CASSGGSSTEAFF	TGTGCCAGCTCCGGAGGGAGTAGCACTGAAGCTTTCTTT
TRBV2	TRBJ2-7	NA	CASSVGSSYEQYF	TGTGCCAGCAGTGTGGGCAGCTCCTACGAGCAGTACTTC
TRBV19	TRBJ1-5	NA	CASHGARGGQPQHF	TGTGCCAGCCACGGGGCCAGGGGCGGTCAGCCCCAGCATTTT
TRBV29-1	TRBJ1-5	TRBD1	CSPLLSGGSPDQPQHF	TGCAGCCCCCTCCTATCAGGGGGGAGTCCCGATCAGCCCCAGCATTTT